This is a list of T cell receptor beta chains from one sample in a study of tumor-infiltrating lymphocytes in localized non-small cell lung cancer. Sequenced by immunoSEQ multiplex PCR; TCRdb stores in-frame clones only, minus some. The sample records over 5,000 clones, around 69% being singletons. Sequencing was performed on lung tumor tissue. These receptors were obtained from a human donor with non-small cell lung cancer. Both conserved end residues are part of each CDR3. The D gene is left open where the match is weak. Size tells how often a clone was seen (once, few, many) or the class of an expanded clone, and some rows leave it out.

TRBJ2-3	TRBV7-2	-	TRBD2	CASRSQGGAGDTQYF	TGTGCCAGCAGATCCCAGGGAGGGGCAGGAGATACGCAGTATTTT
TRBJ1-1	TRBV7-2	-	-	CASSLARGTEAFF	TGTGCCAGCAGCTTAGCCAGGGGAACTGAAGCTTTCTTT
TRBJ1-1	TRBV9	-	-	CASSAQPNTEAFF	TGTGCCAGCAGCGCTCAGCCGAACACTGAAGCTTTCTTT
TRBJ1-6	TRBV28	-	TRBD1	CASSFGGQINSPLHF	TGTGCCAGCAGCTTTGGGGGACAGATAAATTCACCCCTCCACTTT
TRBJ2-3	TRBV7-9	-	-	CASSLKQASTDTQYF	TGTGCCAGCAGCTTAAAACAGGCCAGCACAGATACGCAGTATTTT
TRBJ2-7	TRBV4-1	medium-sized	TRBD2	CASSQGVGLAGPHEQYF	TGCGCCAGCAGCCAAGGCGTTGGACTAGCGGGGCCTCACGAGCAGTACTTC
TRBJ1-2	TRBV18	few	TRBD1	CASSPLDRGRANYGYTF	TGTGCCAGCTCACCACTCGACAGGGGAAGAGCTAACTATGGCTACACCTTC
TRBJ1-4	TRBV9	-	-	CASSSTRELFF	TGTGCCAGCAGCTCGACCAGGGAACTGTTTTTT
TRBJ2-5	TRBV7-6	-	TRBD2	CASSFTSGYQETQYF	TGTGCCAGCAGCTTTACTAGCGGTTACCAAGAGACCCAGTACTTC
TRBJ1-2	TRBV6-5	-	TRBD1	CASKGQGGYGYTF	TGTGCCAGCAAGGGACAGGGCGGGTATGGCTACACCTTC
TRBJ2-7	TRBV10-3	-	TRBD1	CAAAGTGPPEQYF	TGTGCCGCCGCCGGGACAGGTCCCCCCGAGCAGTACTTC
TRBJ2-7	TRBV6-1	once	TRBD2	CASSGTSRGGYEQYF	TGTGCCAGCAGCGGAACCTCACGGGGGGGCTACGAGCAGTACTTC